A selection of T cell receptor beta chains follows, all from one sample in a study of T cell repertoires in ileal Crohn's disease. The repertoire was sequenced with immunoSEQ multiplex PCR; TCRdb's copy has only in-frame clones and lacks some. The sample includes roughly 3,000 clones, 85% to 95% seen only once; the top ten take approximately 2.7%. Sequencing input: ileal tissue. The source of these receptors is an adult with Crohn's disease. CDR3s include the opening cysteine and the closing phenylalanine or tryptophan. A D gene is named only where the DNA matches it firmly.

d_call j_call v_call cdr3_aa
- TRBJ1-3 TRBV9 CASSVGGGLGNTIYF
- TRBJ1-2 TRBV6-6 CASSYSIEPRNGYTF
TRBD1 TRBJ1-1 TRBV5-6 CASSSTGIGTEAFF
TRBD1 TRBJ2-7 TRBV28 CASSSGTGAYEQYF
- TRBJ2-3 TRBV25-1 CASSASARLDTQYF
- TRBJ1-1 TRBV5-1 CASRPDGGQGNTEAFF
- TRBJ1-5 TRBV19 CASSPDSYGSNQPQHF
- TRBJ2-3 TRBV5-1 CASSPDRTRTDTQYF
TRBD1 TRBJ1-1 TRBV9 CASSAYRGSTEAFF
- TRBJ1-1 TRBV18 CASSSAGAGTEAFF
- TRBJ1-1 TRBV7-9 CASSFDRLNTEAFF
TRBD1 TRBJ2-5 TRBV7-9 CASSRQGAGETQYF
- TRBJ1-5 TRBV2 CASSETLGGTNQPQHF
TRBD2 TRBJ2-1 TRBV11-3 CASSPRSGKKFF
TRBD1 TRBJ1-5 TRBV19 CASSLGTGGYQPQHF
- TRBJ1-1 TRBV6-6 CASSYSTYTEAFF
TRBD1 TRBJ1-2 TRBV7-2 CASRTGDGYTF
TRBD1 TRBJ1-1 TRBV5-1 CASRAGQGIRGNTEAFF
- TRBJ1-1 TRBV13 CASSSDTEAFF
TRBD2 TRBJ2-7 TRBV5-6 CASSAGLAPSYEQYF
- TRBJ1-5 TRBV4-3 CASSQVWGGNQPQHF
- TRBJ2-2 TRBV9 CASSVRDTGELFF
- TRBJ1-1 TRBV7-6 CASSLGEVPSEAFF
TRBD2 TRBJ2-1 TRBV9 CASSVESPGGPGEQFF
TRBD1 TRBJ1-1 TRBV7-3 CASSSTGGDTEAFF
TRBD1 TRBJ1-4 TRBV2 CASRQGRTNEKLFF
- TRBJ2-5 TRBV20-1 CSASGETQYF
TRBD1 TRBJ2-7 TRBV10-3 CAIGGQTTYEQYF
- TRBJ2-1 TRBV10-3 CAIMRGEEYNEQFF
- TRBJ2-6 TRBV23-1 CASSTLRGGRGAGANVLTF
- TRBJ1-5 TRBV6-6 CASSYGGGGNQPQHF
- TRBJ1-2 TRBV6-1 CASSEILGSYYGYTF
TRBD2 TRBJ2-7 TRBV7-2 CASSILWLADYEQYF
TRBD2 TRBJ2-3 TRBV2 CASRGGTSGGTDTQYF
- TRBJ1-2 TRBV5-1 CASSPGGLGAGYGYTF
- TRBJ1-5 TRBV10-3 CAISDGGGQQPQHF
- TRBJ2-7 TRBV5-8 CASSWDGAYEQYF
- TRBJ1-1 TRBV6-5 CASTSGRLMNTEAFF
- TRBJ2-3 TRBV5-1 CASSLVTPSTDTQYF
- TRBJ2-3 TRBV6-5 CASSLRGDADTQYF
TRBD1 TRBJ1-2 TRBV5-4 CASSLGTRGQDNYGYTF
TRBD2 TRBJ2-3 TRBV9 CASSVLAAGTDTQYF
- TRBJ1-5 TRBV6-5 CASSYSLSPGTSLQHF
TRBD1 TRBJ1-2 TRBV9 CASSGLGQVYGYTF
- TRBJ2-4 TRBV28 CASSLGGKNIQYF
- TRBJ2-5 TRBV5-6 CASSLARGAGETQYF